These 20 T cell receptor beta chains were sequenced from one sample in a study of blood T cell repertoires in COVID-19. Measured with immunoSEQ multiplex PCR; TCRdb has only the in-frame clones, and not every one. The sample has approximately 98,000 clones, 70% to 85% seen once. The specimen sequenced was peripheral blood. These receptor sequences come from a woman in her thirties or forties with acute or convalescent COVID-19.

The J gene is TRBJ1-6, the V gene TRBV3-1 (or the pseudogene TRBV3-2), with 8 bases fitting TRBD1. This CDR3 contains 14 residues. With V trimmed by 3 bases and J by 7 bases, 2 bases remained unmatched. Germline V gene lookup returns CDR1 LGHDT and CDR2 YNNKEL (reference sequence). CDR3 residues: CASSHGQGNSPLHF. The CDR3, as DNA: TGTGCCAGCAGCCACGGACAGGGAAATTCACCCCTCCACTTT.

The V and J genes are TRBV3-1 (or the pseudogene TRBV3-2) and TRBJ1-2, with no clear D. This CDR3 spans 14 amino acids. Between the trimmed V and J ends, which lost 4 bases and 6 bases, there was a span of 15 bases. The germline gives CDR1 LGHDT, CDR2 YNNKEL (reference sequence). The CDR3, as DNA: TGTGCCAGCAGCCCCCCTCGAATGCGGGATGGCTACACCTTC. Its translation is CASSPPRMRDGYTF.

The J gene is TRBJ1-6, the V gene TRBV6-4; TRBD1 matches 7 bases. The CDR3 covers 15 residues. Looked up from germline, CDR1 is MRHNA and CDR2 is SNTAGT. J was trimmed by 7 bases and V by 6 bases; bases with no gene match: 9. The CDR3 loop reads CASRLRDRNNSPLHF. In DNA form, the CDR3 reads TGTGCCAGCAGACTACGGGACAGAAACAATTCACCCCTCCACTTT.

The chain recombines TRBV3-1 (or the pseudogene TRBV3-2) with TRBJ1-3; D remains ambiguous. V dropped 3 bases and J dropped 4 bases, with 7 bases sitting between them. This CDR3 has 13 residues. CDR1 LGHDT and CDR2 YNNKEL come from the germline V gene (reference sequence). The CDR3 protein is CASSQTSGNTIYF. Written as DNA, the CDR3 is TGTGCCAGCAGCCAGACTTCCGGAAACACCATATATTTT.

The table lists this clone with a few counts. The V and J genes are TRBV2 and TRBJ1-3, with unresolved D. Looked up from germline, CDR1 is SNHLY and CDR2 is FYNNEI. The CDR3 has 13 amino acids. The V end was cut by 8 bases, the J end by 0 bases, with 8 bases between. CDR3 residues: CASAADSGNTIYF. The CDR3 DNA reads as TGTGCCAGCGCGGCAGACTCTGGAAACACCATATATTTT.

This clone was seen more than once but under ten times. This chain's CDR3 is CAWSAQQENTEAFF. The CDR3 DNA sequence: TGTGCCTGGAGTGCCCAACAGGAAAACACTGAAGCTTTCTTT. The chain has TRBV30 and TRBJ1-1; D possibly corresponds to TRBD1 (5 bases). Germline V gene sequence: CDR1 GTSNPN, CDR2 SVGIG (reference sequence). Trimming took 1 base from V and 2 from J, leaving 11 bases between them. This CDR3 region has 14 residues.

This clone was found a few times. CDR3 protein: CASSLRRAGVGTDTQYF. The CDR3 region has the DNA TGTGCCAGCAGTCTCCGCCGGGCAGGGGTCGGCACAGATACGCAGTATTTT. The chain uses TRBV2 and TRBJ2-3, with D tentatively TRBD1 (6 bases). The length of the CDR3 is 17 residues. V lost 5 bases and J lost 1, with 19 bases in between. Germline assignment: CDR1 SNHLY and CDR2 FYNNEI.

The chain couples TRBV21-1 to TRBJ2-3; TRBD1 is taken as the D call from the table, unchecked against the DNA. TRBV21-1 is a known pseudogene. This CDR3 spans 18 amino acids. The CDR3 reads CASSKASPDRDNTDTQYF. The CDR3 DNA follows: TGTGCCAGCAGCAAAGCCTCCCCGGACAGGGACAACACAGATACGCAGTATTTT.

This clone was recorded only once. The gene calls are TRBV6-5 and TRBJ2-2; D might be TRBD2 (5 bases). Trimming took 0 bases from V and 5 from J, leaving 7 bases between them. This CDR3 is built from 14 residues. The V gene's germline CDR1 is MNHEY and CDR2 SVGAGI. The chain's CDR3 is CASSYSEETGELFF. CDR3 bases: TGTGCCAGCAGTTACTCGGAGGAAACCGGGGAGCTGTTTTTT.

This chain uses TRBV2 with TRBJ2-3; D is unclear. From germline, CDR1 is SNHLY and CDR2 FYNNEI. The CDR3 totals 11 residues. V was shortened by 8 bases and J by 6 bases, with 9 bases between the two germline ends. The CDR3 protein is CASQDYDTQYF. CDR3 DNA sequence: TGTGCCAGCCAGGATTACGATACGCAGTATTTT.

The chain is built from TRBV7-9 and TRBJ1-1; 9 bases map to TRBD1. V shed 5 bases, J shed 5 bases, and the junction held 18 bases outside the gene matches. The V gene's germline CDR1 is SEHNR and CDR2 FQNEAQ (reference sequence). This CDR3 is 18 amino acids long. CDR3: CASSPAPGQGLLGTEAFF. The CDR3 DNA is TGTGCCAGCAGCCCTGCACCGGGACAGGGATTATTGGGGACTGAAGCTTTCTTT.

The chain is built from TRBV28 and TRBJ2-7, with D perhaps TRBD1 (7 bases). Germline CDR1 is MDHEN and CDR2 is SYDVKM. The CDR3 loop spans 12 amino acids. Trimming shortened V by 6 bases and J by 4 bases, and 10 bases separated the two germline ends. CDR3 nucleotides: TGTGCCAGCAGCCCAGGGGGGTACGAGCAGTACTTC. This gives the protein CASSPGGYEQYF.

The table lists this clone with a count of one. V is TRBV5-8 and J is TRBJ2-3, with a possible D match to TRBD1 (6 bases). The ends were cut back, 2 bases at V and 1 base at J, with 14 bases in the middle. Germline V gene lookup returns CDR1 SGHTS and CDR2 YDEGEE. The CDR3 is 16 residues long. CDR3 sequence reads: CASSFILTGRTDTQYF. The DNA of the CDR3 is TGTGCCAGCAGCTTTATTCTAACAGGGCGCACAGATACGCAGTATTTT.

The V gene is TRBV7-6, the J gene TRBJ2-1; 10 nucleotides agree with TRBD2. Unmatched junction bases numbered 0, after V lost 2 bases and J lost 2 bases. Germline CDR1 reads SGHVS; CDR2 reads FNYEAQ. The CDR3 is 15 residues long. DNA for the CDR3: TGTGCCAGCAGCTTAAGCGGGGGGGCCTACAATGAGCAGTTCTTC. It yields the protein CASSLSGGAYNEQFF.

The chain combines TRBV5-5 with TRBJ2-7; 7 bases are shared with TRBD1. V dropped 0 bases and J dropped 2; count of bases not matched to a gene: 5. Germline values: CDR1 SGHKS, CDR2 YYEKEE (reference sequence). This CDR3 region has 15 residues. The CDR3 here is CASSLGWDRAYEQYF. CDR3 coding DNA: TGTGCCAGCAGCTTGGGGTGGGACAGAGCCTACGAGCAGTACTTC. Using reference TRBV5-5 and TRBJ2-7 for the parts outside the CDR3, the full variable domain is DAGVTQSPTHLIKTRGQQVTLRCSPISGHKSVSWYQQVLGQGPQFIFQYYEKEERGRGNFPDRFSARQFPNYSSELNVNALLLGDSALYLCASSLGWDRAYEQYFGPGTRLTVT.

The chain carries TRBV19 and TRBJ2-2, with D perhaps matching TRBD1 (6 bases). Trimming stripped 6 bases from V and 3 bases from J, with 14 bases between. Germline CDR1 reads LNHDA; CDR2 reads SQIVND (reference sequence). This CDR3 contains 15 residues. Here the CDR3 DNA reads TGTGCCAGTAGATCAGGGGAGAGAGACACCGGGGAGCTGTTTTTT. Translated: CASRSGERDTGELFF. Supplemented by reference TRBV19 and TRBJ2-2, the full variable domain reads DGGITQSPKYLFRKEGQNVTLSCEQNLNHDAMYWYRQDPGQGLRLIYYSQIVNDFQKGDIAEGYSVSREKKESFPLTVTSAQKNPTAFYLCASRSGERDTGELFFGEGSRLTVL.

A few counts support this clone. The CDR3 DNA reads as TGTGCCAGTAGATTGACAGGGGGAAGGGAGACCCAGTACTTC. It specifies CASRLTGGRETQYF. The V call is TRBV19, the J call TRBJ2-5, with TRBD1 identical over 9 bases. The CDR3 sequence is 14 residues long. Germline loops: CDR1 LNHDA, CDR2 SQIVND (reference sequence). The V gene end was trimmed by 6 bases and the J gene end by 5 bases; junction bases not matched to a gene: 7.

The CDR3 bases are TGTGCCAGCAGCCGACAGGGGGCGCGTGGCTACACCTTC. Protein product: CASSRQGARGYTF. The chain couples TRBV5-6 to TRBJ1-2, with 10 positions matching TRBD1. The CDR3 is made up of 13 amino acids. Germline V lookup: CDR1 SGHDT, CDR2 YYEEEE. The V and J ends lost 4 bases and 7 bases, in that order; junction bases with no gene match: 4.

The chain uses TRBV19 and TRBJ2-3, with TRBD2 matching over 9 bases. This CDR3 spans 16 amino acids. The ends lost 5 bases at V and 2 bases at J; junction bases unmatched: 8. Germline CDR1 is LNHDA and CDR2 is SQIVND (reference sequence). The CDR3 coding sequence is TGTGCCAGTAGTTTCAACGAGCGGGGGGACACAGATACGCAGTATTTT. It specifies CASSFNERGDTDTQYF.

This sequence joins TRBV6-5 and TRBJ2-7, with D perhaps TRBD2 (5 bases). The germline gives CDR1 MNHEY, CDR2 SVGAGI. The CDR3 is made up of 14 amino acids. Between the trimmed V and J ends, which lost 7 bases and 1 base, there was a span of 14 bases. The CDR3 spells CASTPSRVSYEQYF. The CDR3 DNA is TGTGCCAGCACCCCGTCGAGGGTTTCCTACGAGCAGTACTTC.